This T cell receptor beta chain was identified in a study of cytotoxic CD8 clonotypes in ibrutinib-treated CLL. Method: immunoSEQ multiplex PCR; TCRdb's copy keeps in-frame clones and lacks some. The sample shows about 300,000 clones, roughly 76% of them seen only once. Looked up from germline, CDR1 is SQVTM and CDR2 is ANQGSEA. The CDR3 has 11 amino acids. V was clipped by 3 bases and J by 4 bases, with 6 bases between them. Sequences were derived from PBMCs, sampled at disease progression, from a patient treated with ibrutinib. This chain joins TRBV29-1 and TRBJ1-2, with a possible D match to TRBD1 (5 bases). This TCR derives from a human donor with chronic lymphocytic leukemia. The CDR3: CSVEGLYGYTF. As DNA, the CDR3 is TGCAGCGTTGAGGGACTCTATGGCTACACCTTC.